These 22 T cell receptor beta chains came from one sample sequenced in a study of tumor and adjacent non-tumor tissue in lung cancer. Three rounds of nested PCR, following a modified ARM-PCR protocol, produced the TCRbeta library. TCRdb processed the multiplex PCR reads anew with MiXCR; each CDR3 protein has one entry. The table shows over 130,000 distinct CDR3 sequences, with 60% to 70% occurring only once. The template was RNA from unsorted bulk tissue. Specimen: lung tumor tissue. Source of these receptors: a man aged 55 to 70 with small cell lung cancer.

V is TRBV20-1 and J is TRBJ1-5, with a weak D call TRBD1 (6 bases). The length of the CDR3 is 16 residues. Per the germline V gene, CDR1 is DFQATT and CDR2 is SNEGSKA (reference sequence). The V end lost 0 bases, the J end lost 5 bases, and 17 bases lay between the germline ends. The CDR3 DNA reads as TGCAGTGCTAGAGACGACGCACAGGGAAGTTATCAGCCCCAGCATTTT. Protein sequence: CSARDDAQGSYQPQHF.

A note on this clonotype: At one boundary the junction diverges from the germline segment, which might be a read error. CDR3 sequence (DNA): TGTGCCGGCAGCATGGTGGTTTCGGGAGGGTTAGATACGCAGTATTTT. It translates to CAGSMVVSGGLDTQYF. This chain joins TRBV5-4 and TRBJ2-3, with 8 bases aligning to TRBD2. In germline, CDR1 is SGHNT, CDR2 YYREEE (reference sequence). The CDR3 is 16 residues long.

The chain is built from TRBV6-1 and TRBJ2-7, with D tentatively TRBD1 or TRBD2 (5 bases each). The ends were cut back, 4 bases at V and 8 bases at J, with 15 bases in the middle. The CDR3 totals 13 residues. Germline V gives CDR1 MNHNS, CDR2 SASEGT. The chain's CDR3 is CASSVRGSNKQYF. The CDR3 DNA reads TGTGCCAGCAGTGTCCGGGGCAGCAACAAGCAGTACTTC.

The chain carries TRBV11-2 and TRBJ2-5, with 12 bases aligning to TRBD2. CDR3 length: 17 residues. CDR1 SGHAT and CDR2 FQNNGV come from the germline V gene. Trimming cost V 8 bases and J 2 bases; bases outside gene matches: 12. The CDR3 spells CASGLRGLAGYQETQYF. In nucleotides, the CDR3 is TGTGCCAGCGGCCTAAGGGGACTAGCGGGCTATCAAGAGACCCAGTACTTC.

In its sample, this clonotype was seen many times. This sequence joins TRBV20-1 and TRBJ2-3, with 9 nucleotides matching TRBD2. Germline V gives CDR1 DFQATT, CDR2 SNEGSKA (reference sequence). The CDR3 length is 16 residues. Trimming removed 6 bases from V and 0 bases from J; junction bases left unmatched: 10. The chain's CDR3 is CSAEVVAGASTDTQYF. In DNA form, the CDR3 reads TGCAGTGCCGAGGTGGTAGCGGGGGCTAGCACAGATACGCAGTATTTT.

This clonotype was found once. This may arise from a read error, as a much more abundant clone is one base away. The chain combines TRBV20-1 with TRBJ2-5; tentative D call: TRBD2 (7 bases). This CDR3 is 12 amino acids long. Germline V gives CDR1 DFQATT, CDR2 SNEGSKA (reference sequence). The DNA of the CDR3 is TGCAGTGCTAAGGGGGGGCAAGAGACCCAGCACTTC. Protein sequence: CSAKGGQETQHF.

The chain carries TRBV24-1 and TRBJ1-5; D remains ambiguous. This CDR3 spans 12 amino acids. V dropped 3 bases and J dropped 4 bases, with 3 bases sitting between them. The germline CDR1 and CDR2 sequences are KGHDR and SFDVKD. CDR3 residues: CATSDRNQPQHF. In DNA, the CDR3 is TGTGCCACCAGTGATCGGAATCAGCCCCAGCATTTT.

The CDR3 protein is CASNSRDRLDYNEQFF. The CDR3 coding sequence is TGTGCCAGCAACTCCCGGGACAGACTCGACTACAATGAGCAGTTCTTC. The chain is built from TRBV11-1 and TRBJ2-1, with TRBD1 matching 7 bases. Unmatched junction bases numbered 12, after V lost 7 bases and J lost 3 bases. The CDR3 is 16 amino acids. The germline gives CDR1 SGHAT, CDR2 FQDESV (reference sequence).

This clonotype came up a few times. The rearrangement uses TRBV6-5 and TRBJ2-7; TRBD1 might be the D (5 bases). This CDR3 region has 16 residues. Trimming removed 4 bases at V and 6 bases at J, with 22 bases between. Per the germline V gene, CDR1 is MNHEY and CDR2 is SVGAGI. CDR3 nucleotide sequence: TGTGCCAGCAGTTCCTACAGGTGGCGAAATGAGGCCGAGCAGTACTTC. This translates into CASSSYRWRNEAEQYF.

This clonotype has a count of ten or more. The genes are TRBV6-1 and TRBJ1-1, with TRBD1 as a possible D gene (6 bases). The CDR3 totals 13 residues. The V end was cut by 7 bases, the J end by 1 base, with 10 bases between. Looked up from germline, CDR1 is MNHNS and CDR2 is SASEGT. In DNA form, the CDR3 reads TGTGCCAGCAACAGGGTGGCGAACACTGAAGCTTTCTTT. Encoded protein: CASNRVANTEAFF.

For this clonotype: This may be a read error, as it is one base from a much larger clone. The chain carries TRBV29-1 and TRBJ1-2, with D unclear. The CDR3 consists of 13 residues. The germline CDR1 and CDR2 sequences are SQVTM and ANQGSEA. CDR3 nucleotides: TGCGGCGTTTCTCCGGAACAGAACTATGGCTACACCTTC. It translates to CGVSPEQNYGYTF.

V gene TRBV20-1 combines with J gene TRBJ1-3; D is unclear. From germline, CDR1 is DFQATT and CDR2 SNEGSKA (reference sequence). This CDR3 has 15 amino acids. V lost 3 bases to trimming and J lost 0 bases, with 12 bases between them. For the CDR3, the DNA is TGCAGTGCTAGCAAGGAGTTCTACTCTGGAAACACCATATATTTT. Its protein is CSASKEFYSGNTIYF.

V gene TRBV7-3 combines with J gene TRBJ2-1; 9 bases are shared with TRBD2. J was trimmed by 4 bases and V by 3 bases; bases with no gene match: 7. CDR3 length: 16 amino acids. Per germline, CDR1 SGHTA and CDR2 FQGTGA. Here the CDR3 reads CASSLGTSWRYNEQFF. The DNA for the CDR3 is TGTGCCAGCAGCTTGGGGACTAGCTGGCGGTACAATGAGCAGTTCTTC.

Comments on this clonotype: Germline is not matched at one junction end, which may reflect a read error. V gene TRBV24-1 combines with J gene TRBJ2-3, with TRBD2 matching over 14 bases. The germline V gene has CDR1 KGHDR and CDR2 SFDVKD. This CDR3 is 18 amino acids long. CDR3 loop: CATSESGTSGGSTDTLYF. The DNA for the CDR3 is TGTGCCACCAGTGAGTCCGGGACTAGCGGGGGAAGCACAGATACGCTGTATTTT.

The sample holds a few counts of this clonotype. Possible read error: a much larger clone is one base away. J is TRBJ2-4 and V is TRBV12-3 or TRBV12-4, with no clear D. The CDR3 length is 11 residues. CDR3 sequence: CANSLQNIQYF. In DNA, the CDR3 is TGTGCCAACAGTCTGCAGAACATTCAGTACTTC.

The chain carries TRBV18 and TRBJ2-7; 8 bases are a match to TRBD2. The CDR3 spans 16 residues. Per germline, CDR1 KGHSH and CDR2 LQKENI. V lost 3 bases to trimming and J lost 5 bases; unmatched junction nucleotides: 12. CDR3 protein: CASSPRVAGSGHEQYF. CDR3 in DNA: TGTGCCAGCTCACCGAGAGTAGCGGGATCCGGCCACGAGCAGTACTTC.

This clonotype was picked up a small number of times. The chain employs TRBV12-3 or TRBV12-4 and TRBJ1-5; D is perhaps TRBD1 (5 bases). Trimming stripped 6 bases from V and 7 bases from J, with 16 bases between. The CDR3 length is 14 residues. This CDR3 reads CASSIQGRRQPQHF. CDR3 coding DNA: TGTGCCAGCAGCATTCAGGGACGGAGACAGCCCCAGCATTTT.

In the case of this clonotype: A much larger clone lies a single base off, so this may be a read error. V and J are TRBV29-1 and TRBJ1-2, with 7 bases that match TRBD1. The CDR3 is made up of 13 amino acids. CDR1 and CDR2 (germline): SQVTM, ANQGSEA. V was pared by 6 bases and J by 5 bases, with 9 bases of the junction left unmatched. In nucleotides, the CDR3 is TGCAGCGTGGGGGCGGGACAGTATTATGGCTACACCTTC. Translating it yields CSVGAGQYYGYTF.

In the case of this clonotype: A read error may be the cause here, since a much bigger clone is one base away. The CDR3 region is CARGKGGDYGYTF. The CDR3 DNA reads TGTGCCAGAGGGAAGGGTGGGGACTATGGCTACACCTTC. This sequence joins TRBV7-9 and TRBJ1-2; no definite D call. The CDR3 consists of 13 residues. With 9 bases removed from V and 3 bases from J, the gap between germline ends came to 14 bases. CDR1 SEHNR and CDR2 FQNEAQ come from the germline V gene (reference sequence).

This clonotype was seen many times. The chain is built from TRBV29-1 and TRBJ2-1; 7 bases fit TRBD2. The CDR3 is 11 amino acids. The V gene's germline CDR1 is SQVTM and CDR2 ANQGSEA. V was clipped by 7 bases and J by 7 bases; unmatched bases: 4. The CDR3 coding sequence is TGCAGCGCTGGTAGCGGGAATGAGCAGTTCTTC. It translates to CSAGSGNEQFF.

Notes on this clonotype: The conserved phenylalanine or tryptophan normally closing the CDR3 is absent here, so this likely arose from a read error. This chain connects TRBV12-3 or TRBV12-4 to TRBJ1-6; D may be TRBD1 (6 bases). The V end was cut by 9 bases, the J end by 8 bases, with 17 bases between. CDR3 length equals 14 residues. CDR3 amino acids: CASTHRELHSPLHL. The CDR3 DNA sequence: TGTGCCAGTACCCACAGGGAGTTGCATTCACCCCTCCACCTT.

This clonotype was picked up a small number of times. A read error is possible here, since a much larger clone lies one base away. The chain has TRBV20-1 and TRBJ2-5, with D perhaps matching TRBD2 (6 bases). From germline, CDR1 is DFQATT and CDR2 SNEGSKA (reference sequence). Trimming removed 5 bases at V and 4 bases at J, with 17 bases between. CDR3 length: 14 residues. This chain's CDR3 is CSAPDYASRETQYF. The DNA for the CDR3 is TGCAGTGCTCCGGACTACGCCTCACGAGAGACCCAGTACTTC.